Listed below are T cell receptor beta chains from one sample, sequenced in a study of T-cell reconstitution after alpha-beta-depleted transplantation in children. TCRdb itself ran the PCR reads through MiXCR, one entry per CDR3 protein. The profile shows approximately 150,000 distinct CDR3 sequences, more than 8% of them singletons. This material consisted of PBMCs, mostly from graft donor cells, taken 180 days after TCRalphabeta/CD19-depleted stem cell transplant. Source of these receptors: a female patient aged 2-10 years who had a stem cell transplant for congenital amegakaryocytic thrombocytopenia, so the T cells may come from the graft donor. Both conserved end residues are part of each CDR3. D genes are given only for firm matches. The size entry is marked missing in some rows and otherwise reads once, few, many or a size class.

j_call d_call v_call clone_size cdr3_nt cdr3_aa
TRBJ1-5 - TRBV10-3 - TGTGCCATCAGTGAGCCAGGGGGCAATCAGCCCCAGCATTTT CAISEPGGNQPQHF
TRBJ2-2 - TRBV20-1 many TGCAGTGTTATCCGGGACCGCACCGGGGAGCTGTTTTTT CSVIRDRTGELFF
TRBJ2-5 - TRBV12-3/TRBV12-4 many TGTGCCAGCAGTTTGTGGGCCGAAGAGACCCAGTACTTC CASSLWAEETQYF
TRBJ2-6 - TRBV29-1 many TGCAGCGTTGACGGGCTCGCCTCTGGGGCCAACGTCCTGACTTTC CSVDGLASGANVLTF
TRBJ2-7 TRBD1 TRBV28 many TGTGCCAGCAGTTTATCAGGTGGGACAGGGGGCAACGAGCAGTACTTC CASSLSGGTGGNEQYF
TRBJ2-2 TRBD2 TRBV20-1 many TGCAGTGCTCCTCTAGCGGGGGGTAACACCGGGGAGCTGTTTTTT CSAPLAGGNTGELFF
TRBJ1-2 TRBD1 TRBV29-1 many TGCAGCGCCTGGACAGGGCTCTATGGCTACACCTTC CSAWTGLYGYTF
TRBJ2-2 - TRBV3-1 few TGTGCCAGCAGCCAAGATATGAGGGAGCCGGGCACCGGGGAGCTGTTTTTT CASSQDMREPGTGELFF
TRBJ2-1 TRBD2 TRBV28 few TGTGCCAGCACTAGCGGGTATGAGCAGTTCTTC CASTSGYEQFF
TRBJ2-3 - TRBV5-1 - TGCGCCAGCAGCCAAGCCACGACCCGAGATACGCAGTATTTT CASSQATTRDTQYF
TRBJ2-1 - TRBV7-9 few TGTGCCAGCAGCTCCCCGGGGCAGGTGAACAATGAGCAGTTCTTC CASSSPGQVNNEQFF
TRBJ2-1 - TRBV12-3/TRBV12-4 many TGTGCCAGCCGTCATGGACGCTTATCCTACAATGAGCAGTTCTTC CASRHGRLSYNEQFF
TRBJ1-5 - TRBV21-1 few TGTGCCAGCAGCCGGGGGACAGGGCCGTATCAGCCCCAGCATTTT CASSRGTGPYQPQHF
TRBJ2-1 - TRBV28 many TGTGCCACTCTAGCGTTTTCGTACAATGAGCAGTTCTTC CATLAFSYNEQFF
TRBJ1-1 - TRBV20-1 many TGCAGTGCTAGGGGGAACACTGAAGCTTTCTTT CSARGNTEAFF
TRBJ2-7 TRBD1 TRBV7-8 many TGTGCCAGCAGCGCCTACAGGGGGCCCAACCCCTCCGAGCAGTACTTC CASSAYRGPNPSEQYF
TRBJ2-4 TRBD1 TRBV19 many TGTGCCAGTAGTATAGCACAGGGGGGCAAAAACATTCAGTACTTC CASSIAQGGKNIQYF
TRBJ2-7 - TRBV7-9 many TGTGCCAGTAGGGGGATAGACGAGCAGTACTTC CASRGIDEQYF
TRBJ1-6 - TRBV30 many TGTGCCTGGAGTGTATATGTCAGGTGGGATTCACCCCTCCACTTT CAWSVYVRWDSPLHF
TRBJ1-1 - TRBV12-3/TRBV12-4 few TGTGCCAGCAGTTTACGGGACGACACTGAAGCTTTCTTT CASSLRDDTEAFF
TRBJ2-1 - TRBV7-2 - TGTGCCAGCAGCTTAGCAGGGGCCTCCTACAATGAGCAGTTCTTC CASSLAGASYNEQFF
TRBJ1-1 - TRBV4-1 - TGCGCCAGCAGCATTGTACAGGGGAACACTGAAGCTTTCTTT CASSIVQGNTEAFF
TRBJ1-2 TRBD1 TRBV4-2 - TGTGCCAGGAGCCAGGGACAGGGAAACGATGGCTACACCTTC CARSQGQGNDGYTF
TRBJ2-1 TRBD2 TRBV20-1 many TGCAGTGCTAGAGGCCGCCCACTAGCGGGGGGGATCTACAATGAGCAGTTCTTC CSARGRPLAGGIYNEQFF
TRBJ2-2 - TRBV30 - TGTGCCTGGAGTGTACGACGGGCCACCGGGGAGCTGTTTTTT CAWSVRRATGELFF
TRBJ1-5 - TRBV28 few TGTGCCAGCAGTTCCCTACGGGGGGGGATTTACAGCAATCAGCCCCAGCATTTT CASSSLRGGIYSNQPQHF
TRBJ2-3 - TRBV28 many TGTGCCAGCAGTTTTTTCCAGCACACAGATACGCAGTATTTT CASSFFQHTDTQYF
TRBJ1-4 TRBD1 TRBV7-6 few TGTGCCAGCAGCTTTTATCAGGGGGCGGCTAATGAAAAACTGTTTTTT CASSFYQGAANEKLFF
TRBJ2-1 - TRBV6-2/TRBV6-3 many TGTGCCAGCAGTTACGGACTTAGGGGTGAGCAGTTCTTC CASSYGLRGEQFF
TRBJ2-2 TRBD1 TRBV25-1 - TGTGCCAGCGGGGCCACCGGGACAGGGCGCACCGGGGAGCTGTTTTTT CASGATGTGRTGELFF
TRBJ2-4 - TRBV4-2 many TGTGCCAGCAGCCCCGGATACATTCAGTACTTC CASSPGYIQYF
TRBJ2-7 TRBD1 TRBV20-1 many TGCAGTGCCGCGGGACAGGCGGTCGAGCAGTACTTC CSAAGQAVEQYF
TRBJ2-1 - TRBV5-1 medium-sized TGCGCCAGCAGCTTCTCGGAGGAGCAGTTCTTC CASSFSEEQFF
TRBJ2-7 - TRBV25-1 many TGTGCCAGCAGTGGAGACGGGGGGCTATACGAGCAGTACTTC CASSGDGGLYEQYF
TRBJ2-5 - TRBV2 few TGTGCCAGCAGTGTTTCGGAGACCCAGTACTTC CASSVSETQYF
TRBJ2-7 - TRBV6-2/TRBV6-3 many TGTGCCAGCAGTTACGGCCAGCAGCAGTACTTC CASSYGQQQYF
TRBJ2-3 - TRBV24-1 many TGTGCCACCAGTGATTTGGCAGATACGCAGTATTTT CATSDLADTQYF